A selection of T cell receptor beta chains follows, all from one sample in a study of shared T cell receptors in the human thymus. Method: immunoSEQ multiplex PCR; TCRdb's copy keeps in-frame clones and lacks some. Of around 730,000 clones detected, 70% to 90% appear once; the ten largest clones hold around 0.0094%. These same data were also listed under a study on human thymus T cells.

The sequenced material came from thymocytes. The receptors shown here come from a girl under three years old with a congenital heart defect. The CDR3 runs from the conserved cysteine through the conserved F or W. Fields, in order: J gene, D gene, clone size, V gene, CDR3 DNA, CDR3 protein. A D gene is named only where the DNA matches it firmly. The listing skips clone size in some rows; elsewhere it reads once, few, many or a size class.

j_call: TRBJ1-1
d_call: .
clone_size: .
v_call: TRBV5-6
cdr3_nt: TGTGCCAGCAGCTTGGGAGGGCGGTACACTGAAGCTTTCTTT
cdr3_aa: CASSLGGRYTEAFF

j_call: TRBJ1-6
d_call: .
clone_size: .
v_call: TRBV4-3
cdr3_nt: TGCGCCAGCAGCCAAGGCCAGCGGGACATTAATTCACCCCTCCACTTT
cdr3_aa: CASSQGQRDINSPLHF

j_call: TRBJ1-2
d_call: .
clone_size: .
v_call: TRBV10-1
cdr3_nt: TGCGCCAGCATTGAGCTTCTGGTCCCGGGTGGTGGCTACACCTTC
cdr3_aa: CASIELLVPGGGYTF

j_call: TRBJ2-6
d_call: .
clone_size: .
v_call: TRBV4-1
cdr3_nt: TGCGCCAGCAGCCATAGCCCCTCTGGGGCCAACGTCCTGACTTTC
cdr3_aa: CASSHSPSGANVLTF

j_call: TRBJ2-7
d_call: .
clone_size: .
v_call: TRBV5-1
cdr3_nt: TGCGCCAGCAGCTTCGCAGGGCGGTACGAGCAGTACTTC
cdr3_aa: CASSFAGRYEQYF

j_call: TRBJ2-6
d_call: .
clone_size: .
v_call: TRBV4-1
cdr3_nt: TGCGCCAGCAGCCAATCTATTTCCTCTGGGGCCAACGTCCTGACTTTC
cdr3_aa: CASSQSISSGANVLTF

j_call: TRBJ1-2
d_call: .
clone_size: .
v_call: TRBV2
cdr3_nt: TGTGCCAGCAGGGAGACGGGGAATATCTATGGCTACACCTTC
cdr3_aa: CASRETGNIYGYTF

j_call: TRBJ1-2
d_call: .
clone_size: .
v_call: TRBV4-3
cdr3_nt: TGCGCCAGCAGCCAAGAACGAAACCACCCAGCGTTGGGTGGCTACACCTTC
cdr3_aa: CASSQERNHPALGGYTF

j_call: TRBJ2-3
d_call: .
clone_size: .
v_call: TRBV5-5
cdr3_nt: TGTGCCAGCAGCCTGGGCACTACACTCACAGATACGCAGTATTTT
cdr3_aa: CASSLGTTLTDTQYF

j_call: TRBJ2-2
d_call: .
clone_size: .
v_call: TRBV30
cdr3_nt: TGTGCCTGGAGGGGAACAGGGGGGGATTATACCGGGGAGCTGTTTTTT
cdr3_aa: CAWRGTGGDYTGELFF

j_call: TRBJ1-4
d_call: .
clone_size: .
v_call: TRBV19
cdr3_nt: TGTGCCAGTATGATCAGGACTCGCGCAACTAATGAAAAACTGTTTTTT
cdr3_aa: CASMIRTRATNEKLFF

j_call: TRBJ2-7
d_call: TRBD2
clone_size: once
v_call: TRBV7-4
cdr3_nt: TGTGCCAGCAGCTTCTTAGCGGGGGATTTACGGGAGCAGTACTTC
cdr3_aa: CASSFLAGDLREQYF

j_call: TRBJ2-3
d_call: .
clone_size: .
v_call: TRBV7-2
cdr3_nt: TGTGCCAGCAGCTTAGTGTCTAGGCGAGGTACGCAGTATTTT
cdr3_aa: CASSLVSRRGTQYF

j_call: TRBJ1-3
d_call: .
clone_size: .
v_call: TRBV19
cdr3_nt: TGTGCCAGTAGTTACCGGGGGGTGGACAGCTCTGGAAACACCATATATTTT
cdr3_aa: CASSYRGVDSSGNTIYF

j_call: TRBJ1-5
d_call: .
clone_size: once
v_call: TRBV9
cdr3_nt: TGTGCCAACACCCCCCGGGGTTATAGCAATCAGCCCCAGCATTTT
cdr3_aa: CANTPRGYSNQPQHF

j_call: TRBJ2-2
d_call: .
clone_size: once
v_call: TRBV27
cdr3_nt: TGTGCCAGCAGTGGGCAGGGGCTCACCGGGGAGCTGTTTTTT
cdr3_aa: CASSGQGLTGELFF

j_call: TRBJ1-2
d_call: TRBD1
clone_size: .
v_call: TRBV7-6
cdr3_nt: TGTGCCAGCAGCTCGGGACAGGGAGATTATGGCTACACCTTC
cdr3_aa: CASSSGQGDYGYTF

j_call: TRBJ1-1
d_call: TRBD1
clone_size: .
v_call: TRBV4-3
cdr3_nt: TGCGCCAGCAGCCTGTTACAGGGGGCGAACACTGAAGCTTTCTTT
cdr3_aa: CASSLLQGANTEAFF

j_call: TRBJ1-1
d_call: TRBD1
clone_size: .
v_call: TRBV9
cdr3_nt: TGTGCCAGCAGCGTCCGCCGGGACAGCACTGAAGCTTTCTTT
cdr3_aa: CASSVRRDSTEAFF

j_call: TRBJ1-3
d_call: .
clone_size: once
v_call: TRBV19
cdr3_nt: TGTGCCAGTAATGGCGAGCGGAACACCATATATTTT
cdr3_aa: CASNGERNTIYF

j_call: TRBJ1-1
d_call: .
clone_size: .
v_call: TRBV19
cdr3_nt: TGTGCCAGTAGTATATTAACCCCACGTGGACGGGGCACTGAAGCTTTCTTT
cdr3_aa: CASSILTPRGRGTEAFF

j_call: TRBJ1-1
d_call: TRBD1
clone_size: .
v_call: TRBV4-1
cdr3_nt: TGCGCCAGCAGTTCAAGGACAGGGAGGAACACTGAAGCTTTCTTT
cdr3_aa: CASSSRTGRNTEAFF

j_call: TRBJ1-1
d_call: .
clone_size: .
v_call: TRBV27
cdr3_nt: TGTGCCAGCAGTTACAACAGGGTGGAGAACACTGAAGCTTTCTTT
cdr3_aa: CASSYNRVENTEAFF

j_call: TRBJ1-5
d_call: .
clone_size: .
v_call: TRBV19
cdr3_nt: TGTGCCAGTAGTATGTGCCACGCGGGCAATCAGCCCCAGCATTTT
cdr3_aa: CASSMCHAGNQPQHF

j_call: TRBJ2-5
d_call: TRBD2
clone_size: .
v_call: TRBV5-8
cdr3_nt: TGTGCCAGCAGCCTTAGCGGGGGGGCGGAAAGTTCCTATGGAGAGACCCAGTACTTC
cdr3_aa: CASSLSGGAESSYGETQYF